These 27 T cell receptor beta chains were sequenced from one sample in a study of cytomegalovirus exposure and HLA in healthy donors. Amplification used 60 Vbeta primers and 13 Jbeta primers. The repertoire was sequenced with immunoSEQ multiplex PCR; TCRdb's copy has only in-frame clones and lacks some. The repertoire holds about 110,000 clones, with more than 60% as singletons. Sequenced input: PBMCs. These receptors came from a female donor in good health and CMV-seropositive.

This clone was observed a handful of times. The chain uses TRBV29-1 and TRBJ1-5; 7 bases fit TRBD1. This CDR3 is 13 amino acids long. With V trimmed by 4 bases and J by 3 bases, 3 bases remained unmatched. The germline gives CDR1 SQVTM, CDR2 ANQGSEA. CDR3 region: CSVGTGHNQPQHF. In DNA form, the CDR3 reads TGCAGCGTTGGGACAGGCCACAATCAGCCCCAGCATTTT.

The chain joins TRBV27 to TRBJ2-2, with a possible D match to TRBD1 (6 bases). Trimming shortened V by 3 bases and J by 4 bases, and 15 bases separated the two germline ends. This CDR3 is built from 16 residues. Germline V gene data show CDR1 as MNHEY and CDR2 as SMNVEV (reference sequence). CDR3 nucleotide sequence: TGTGCCAGCAGTTTCAGGTACAGGGTGGCCACCGGGGAGCTGTTTTTT. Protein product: CASSFRYRVATGELFF.

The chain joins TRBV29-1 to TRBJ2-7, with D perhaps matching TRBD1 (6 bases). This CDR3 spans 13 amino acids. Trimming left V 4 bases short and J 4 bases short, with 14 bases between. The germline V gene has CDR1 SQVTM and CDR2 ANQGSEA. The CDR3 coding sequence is TGCAGCGTTGTCGACCAGGGGACGTACGAGCAGTACTTC. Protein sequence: CSVVDQGTYEQYF.

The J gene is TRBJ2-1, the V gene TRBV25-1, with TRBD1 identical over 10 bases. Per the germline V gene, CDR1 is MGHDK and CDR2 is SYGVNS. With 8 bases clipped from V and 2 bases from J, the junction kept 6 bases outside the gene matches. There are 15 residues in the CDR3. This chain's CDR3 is CASSRDRGPYNEQFF. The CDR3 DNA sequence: TGTGCCAGCTCTCGGGACAGGGGCCCCTACAATGAGCAGTTCTTC.

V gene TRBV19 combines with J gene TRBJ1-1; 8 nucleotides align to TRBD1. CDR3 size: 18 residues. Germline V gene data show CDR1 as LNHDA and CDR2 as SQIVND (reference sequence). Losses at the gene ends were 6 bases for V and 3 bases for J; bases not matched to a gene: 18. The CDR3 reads CASSPQGAVGLLYTEAFF. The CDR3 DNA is TGTGCCAGTAGCCCGCAGGGGGCAGTCGGGCTCTTGTACACTGAAGCTTTCTTT.

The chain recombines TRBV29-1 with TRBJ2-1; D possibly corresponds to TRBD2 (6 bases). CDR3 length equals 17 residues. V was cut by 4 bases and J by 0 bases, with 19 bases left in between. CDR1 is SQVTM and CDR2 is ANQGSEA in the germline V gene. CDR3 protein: CSVVQQGLSSSYNEQFF. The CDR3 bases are TGCAGCGTTGTTCAGCAGGGACTGTCGAGCTCCTACAATGAGCAGTTCTTC.

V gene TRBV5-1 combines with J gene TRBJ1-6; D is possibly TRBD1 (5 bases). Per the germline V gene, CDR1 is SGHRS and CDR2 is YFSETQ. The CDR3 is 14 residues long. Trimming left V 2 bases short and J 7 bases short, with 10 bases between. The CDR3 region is CASSLDRTNSPLHF. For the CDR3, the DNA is TGCGCCAGCAGCTTAGACAGAACCAATTCACCCCTCCACTTT.

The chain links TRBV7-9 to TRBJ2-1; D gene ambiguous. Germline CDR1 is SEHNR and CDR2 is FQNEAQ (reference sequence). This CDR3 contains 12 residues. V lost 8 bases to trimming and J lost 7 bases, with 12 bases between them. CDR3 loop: CASFMSINEQFF. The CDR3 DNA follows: TGTGCCAGCTTTATGAGTATTAATGAGCAGTTCTTC.

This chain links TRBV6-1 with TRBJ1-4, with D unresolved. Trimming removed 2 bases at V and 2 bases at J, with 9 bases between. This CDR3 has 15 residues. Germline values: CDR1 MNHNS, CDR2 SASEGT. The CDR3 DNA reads TGTGCCAGCAGTGAACAGACTGCGACTAATGAAAAACTGTTTTTT. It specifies CASSEQTATNEKLFF.

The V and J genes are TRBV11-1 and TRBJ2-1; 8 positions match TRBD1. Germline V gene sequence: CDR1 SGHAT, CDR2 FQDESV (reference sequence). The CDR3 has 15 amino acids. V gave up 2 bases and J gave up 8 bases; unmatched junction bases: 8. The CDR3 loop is CASSLFRGQGDEQFF. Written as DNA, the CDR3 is TGTGCCAGCAGCTTATTCCGAGGACAGGGCGATGAGCAGTTCTTC.

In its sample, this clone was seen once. The CDR3 sequence is CASSLRQGYGYTF. The DNA for the CDR3 is TGTGCCAGCAGCTTACGACAGGGATATGGCTACACCTTC. J is TRBJ1-2 and V is TRBV9, with TRBD1 identical over 7 bases. This CDR3 is 13 amino acids long. V lost 4 bases and J lost 5; bases outside the gene matches: 5. Germline-derived CDR1 and CDR2 are SGDLS and YYNGEE. The full variable domain, with the rest looked up from reference TRBV9 and TRBJ1-2, is DSGVTQTPKHLITATGQRVTLRCSPRSGDLSVYWYQQSLDQGLQFLIQYYNGEERAKGNILERFSAQQFPDLHSELNLSSLELGDSALYFCASSLRQGYGYTFGSGTRLTVV.

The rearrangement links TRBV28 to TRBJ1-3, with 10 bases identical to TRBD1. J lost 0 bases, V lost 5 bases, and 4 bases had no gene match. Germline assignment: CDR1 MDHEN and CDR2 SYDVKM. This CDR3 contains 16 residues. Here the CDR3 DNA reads TGTGCCAGCAGTGGGGGACAGGGGAACTCTGGAAACACCATATATTTT. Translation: CASSGGQGNSGNTIYF.

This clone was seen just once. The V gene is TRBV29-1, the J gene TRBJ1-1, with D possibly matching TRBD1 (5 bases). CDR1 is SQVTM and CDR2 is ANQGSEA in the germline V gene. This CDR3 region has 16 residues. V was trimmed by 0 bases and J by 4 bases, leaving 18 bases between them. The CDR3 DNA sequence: TGCAGCGTTGAAGAGTCCCGGGGGTACGGAGTCACTGAAGCTTTCTTT. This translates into CSVEESRGYGVTEAFF.

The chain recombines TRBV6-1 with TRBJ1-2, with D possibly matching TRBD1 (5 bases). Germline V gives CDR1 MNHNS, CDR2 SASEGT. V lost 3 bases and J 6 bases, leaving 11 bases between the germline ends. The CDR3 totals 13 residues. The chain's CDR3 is CASSDRSGHGYTF. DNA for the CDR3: TGTGCCAGCAGTGATAGGTCAGGGCATGGCTACACCTTC.

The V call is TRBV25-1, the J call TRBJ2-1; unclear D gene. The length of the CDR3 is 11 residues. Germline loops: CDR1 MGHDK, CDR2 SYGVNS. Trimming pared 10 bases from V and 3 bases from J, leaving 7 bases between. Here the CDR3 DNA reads TGTGCCATCTCCGTCTACAATGAGCAGTTCTTC. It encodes CAISVYNEQFF.

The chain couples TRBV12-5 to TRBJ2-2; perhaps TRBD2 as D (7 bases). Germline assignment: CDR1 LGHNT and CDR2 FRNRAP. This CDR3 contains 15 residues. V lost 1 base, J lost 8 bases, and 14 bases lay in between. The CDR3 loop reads CASGLALRGAGELFF. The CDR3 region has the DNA TGTGCTAGTGGTTTGGCCCTTCGGGGGGCGGGGGAGCTGTTTTTT. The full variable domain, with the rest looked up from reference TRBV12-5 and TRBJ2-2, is DARVTQTPRHKVTEMGQEVTMRCQPILGHNTVFWYRQTMMQGLELLAYFRNRAPLDDSGMPKDRFSAEMPDATLATLKIQPSEPRDSAVYFCASGLALRGAGELFFGEGSRLTVL.

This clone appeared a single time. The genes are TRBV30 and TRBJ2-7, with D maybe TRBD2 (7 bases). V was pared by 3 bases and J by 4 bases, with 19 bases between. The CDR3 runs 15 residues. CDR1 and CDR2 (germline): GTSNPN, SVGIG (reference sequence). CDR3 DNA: TGTGCCTGGAGGACGGTCGGGGGGCGAAGGTACGAGCAGTACTTC. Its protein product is CAWRTVGGRRYEQYF.

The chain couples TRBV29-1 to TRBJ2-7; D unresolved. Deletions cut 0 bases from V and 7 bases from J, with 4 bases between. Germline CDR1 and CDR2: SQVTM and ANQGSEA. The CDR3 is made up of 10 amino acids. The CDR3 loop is CSVEDPEQYF. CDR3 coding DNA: TGCAGCGTTGAAGATCCTGAGCAGTACTTC.

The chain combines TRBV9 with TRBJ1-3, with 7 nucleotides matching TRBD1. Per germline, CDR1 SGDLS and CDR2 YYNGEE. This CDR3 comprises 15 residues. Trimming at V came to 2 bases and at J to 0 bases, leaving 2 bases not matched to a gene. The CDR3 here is CASSVDRDSGNTIYF. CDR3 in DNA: TGTGCCAGCAGCGTCGACAGGGACTCTGGAAACACCATATATTTT.

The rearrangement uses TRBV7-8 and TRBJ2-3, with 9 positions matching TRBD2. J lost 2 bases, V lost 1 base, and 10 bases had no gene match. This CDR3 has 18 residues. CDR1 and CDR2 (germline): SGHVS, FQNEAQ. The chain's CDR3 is CASSLGSKGGRATDTQYF. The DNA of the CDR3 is TGTGCCAGCAGCTTAGGATCGAAGGGCGGGAGGGCCACAGATACGCAGTATTTT.

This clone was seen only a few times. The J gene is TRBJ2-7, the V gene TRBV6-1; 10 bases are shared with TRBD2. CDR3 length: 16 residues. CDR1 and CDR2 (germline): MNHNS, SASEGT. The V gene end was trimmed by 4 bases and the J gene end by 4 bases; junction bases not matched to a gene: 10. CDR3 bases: TGTGCCAGCAGTGTCACACGGACTAGCGGAGTTTACGAGCAGTACTTC. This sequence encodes CASSVTRTSGVYEQYF.

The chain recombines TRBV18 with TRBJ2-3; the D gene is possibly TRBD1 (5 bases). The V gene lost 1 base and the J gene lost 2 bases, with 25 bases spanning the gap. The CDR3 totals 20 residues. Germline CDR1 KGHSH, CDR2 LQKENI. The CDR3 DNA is TGTGCCAGCTCACCACGTGACTTGGGGTCAGGGCGGACGGCCACAGATACGCAGTATTTT. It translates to CASSPRDLGSGRTATDTQYF.

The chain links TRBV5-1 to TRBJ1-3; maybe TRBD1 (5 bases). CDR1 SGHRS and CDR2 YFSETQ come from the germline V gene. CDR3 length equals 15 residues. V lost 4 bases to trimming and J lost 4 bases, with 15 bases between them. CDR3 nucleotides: TGCGCCAGCAGCCCGGGTGGTGGGGCCGGAAACACCATATATTTT. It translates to CASSPGGGAGNTIYF.

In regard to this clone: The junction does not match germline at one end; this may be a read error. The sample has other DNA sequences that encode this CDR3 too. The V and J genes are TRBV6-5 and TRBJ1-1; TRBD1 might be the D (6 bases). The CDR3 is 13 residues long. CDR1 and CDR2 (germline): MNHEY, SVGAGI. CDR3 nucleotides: TGTGCCAGCAGCGGACAGATTAACACTGAAGCCTTCTTT. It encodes CASSGQINTEAFF.

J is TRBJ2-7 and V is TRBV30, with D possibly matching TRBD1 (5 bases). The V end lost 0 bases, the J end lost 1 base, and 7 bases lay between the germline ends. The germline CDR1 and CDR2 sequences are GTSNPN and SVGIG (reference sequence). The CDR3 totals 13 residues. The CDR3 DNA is TGTGCCTGGAGTGTAGGGGAATCCTACGAGCAGTACTTC. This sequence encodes CAWSVGESYEQYF. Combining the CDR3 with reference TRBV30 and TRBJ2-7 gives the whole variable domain SQTIHQWPATLVQPVGSPLSLECTVEGTSNPNLYWYRQAAGRGLQLLFYSVGIGQISSEVPQNLSASRPQDRQFILSSKKLLLSDSGFYLCAWSVGESYEQYFGPGTRLTVT.

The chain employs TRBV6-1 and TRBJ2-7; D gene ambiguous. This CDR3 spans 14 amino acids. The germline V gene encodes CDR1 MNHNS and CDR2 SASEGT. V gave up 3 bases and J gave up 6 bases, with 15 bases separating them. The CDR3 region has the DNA TGTGCCAGCAGTGAGATATCCCGTAGTTCCGAGCAGTACTTC. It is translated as CASSEISRSSEQYF.

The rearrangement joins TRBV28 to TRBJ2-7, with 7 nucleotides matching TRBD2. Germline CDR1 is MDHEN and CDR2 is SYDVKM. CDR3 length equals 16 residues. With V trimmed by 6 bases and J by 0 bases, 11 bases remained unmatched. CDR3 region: CASSPPSGMSSYEQYF. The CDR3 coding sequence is TGTGCCAGCAGCCCCCCCAGCGGGATGAGCTCCTACGAGCAGTACTTC.